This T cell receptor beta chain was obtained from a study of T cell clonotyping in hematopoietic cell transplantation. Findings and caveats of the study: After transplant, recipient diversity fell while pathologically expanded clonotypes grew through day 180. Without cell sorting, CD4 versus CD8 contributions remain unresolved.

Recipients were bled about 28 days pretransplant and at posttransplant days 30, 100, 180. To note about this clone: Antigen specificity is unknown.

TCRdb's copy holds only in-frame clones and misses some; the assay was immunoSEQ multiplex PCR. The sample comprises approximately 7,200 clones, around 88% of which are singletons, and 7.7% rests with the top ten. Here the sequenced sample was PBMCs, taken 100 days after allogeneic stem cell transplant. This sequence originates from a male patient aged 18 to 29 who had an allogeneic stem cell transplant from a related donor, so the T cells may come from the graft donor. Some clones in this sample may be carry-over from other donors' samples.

The CDR3 DNA sequence: TGTGCCAGTAGTATAATGGAGAGGGAGACCCAGTACTTC. Translated: CASSIMERETQYF. The chain is built from TRBV19 and TRBJ2-5, with D unclear. Trimming left V 2 bases short and J 5 bases short, with 9 bases between. This CDR3 is built from 13 residues. In germline, CDR1 is LNHDA, CDR2 SQIVND (reference sequence).